The T cell receptor beta chain described here comes from a study of blood T cell repertoires in COVID-19. The ends lost 3 bases at V and 6 bases at J; junction bases unmatched: 13. The germline CDR1 and CDR2 sequences are LGHDT and YNNKEL (reference sequence). CDR3 size: 17 residues. The assay was immunoSEQ multiplex PCR, and TCRdb's table has in-frame clones only and misses some. Here the sample spans 150,000 to 200,000 clones, 70% to 85% being singletons. The sequence was collected from a woman aged 60 to 75 with acute COVID-19. The sequenced material came from PBMCs or T cells enriched from blood (not recorded which). The rearrangement joins TRBV3-1 (or the pseudogene TRBV3-2) to TRBJ1-4, with 7 nucleotides matching TRBD1. The CDR3 protein is CASSQTARGRGDEKLFF. CDR3 in DNA: TGTGCCAGCAGCCAGACCGCAAGGGGGCGCGGGGATGAAAAACTGTTTTTT.